This T cell receptor (beta chain) is drawn from a study of technical replicates of blood from a handful of donors. There are 14 residues in the CDR3. Germline V CDR1 and CDR2: MGHRA, YSYEKL. The J segment lost 3 bases and the V segment lost 8 bases, leaving 8 bases of the junction unmatched. TCRdb keeps only in-frame clones here, not all; method: immunoSEQ multiplex PCR. The sample holds some 80,000 clones; about 97% are singletons and the top ten take approximately 0.18%. This clonotype was obtained from a human donor in good health. The chain links TRBV4-1 to TRBJ2-7; 9 nucleotides agree with TRBD1. Sequencing was performed on T cells isolated from PBMCs. CDR3 sequence reads: CASRPGQGNYEQYF. The CDR3 DNA follows: TGCGCCAGCCGTCCGGGACAGGGAAACTACGAGCAGTACTTC.